Listed below are T cell receptor beta chains from one sample, sequenced in a study of post-analysis software for immune sequencing data. A single record per CDR3 protein comes from TCRdb applying MiXCR to the PCR reads. The sample lists about 620,000 distinct CDR3 sequences; 44% were seen once. The sample taken for sequencing was blood. These receptors were obtained from a girl aged 10-17 years with multiple sclerosis. Both conserved end residues are part of each CDR3. A D gene is named only where the DNA matches it firmly. Clone size is shown for a subset of rows, as once, few, many or a class of expanded clone.

j_call | clone_size | v_call | cdr3_length | d_call | cdr3_aa | cdr3_nt
TRBJ1-2 | few | TRBV5-1 | 14 | - | CASSLFPGEYGYTF | TGCGCCAGCAGCTTGTTTCCAGGAGAATATGGCTACACCTTC
TRBJ2-7 | - | TRBV5-1 | 15 | TRBD2 | CASSRTGTSGAHEYF | TGCGCCAGCAGCAGGACCGGGACTAGCGGGGCGCACGAGTACTTC
TRBJ2-1 | - | TRBV5-1 | 14 | - | CASGIRFSYNEQFF | TGCGCCAGCGGAATTAGATTCTCCTACAATGAGCAGTTCTTC
TRBJ2-5 | - | TRBV3-1 | 13 | - | CASSQVGEETQYF | TGTGCCAGCAGCCAAGTAGGAGAAGAGACCCAGTACTTC
TRBJ1-2 | - | TRBV4-2 | 17 | - | CASSQEIGGQIDYGYTF | TGTGCCAGCAGCCAAGAGATAGGTGGACAGATAGACTATGGCTACACCTTC
TRBJ2-7 | few | TRBV29-1 | 12 | TRBD2 | CSVSPGRGEQYF | TGCAGCGTGTCCCCGGGGAGGGGCGAGCAGTACTTC
TRBJ2-1 | few | TRBV10-3 | 15 | TRBD2 | CAISSGARESREQFF | TGTGCCATATCTTCCGGCGCGCGGGAGTCTCGGGAGCAGTTCTTC
TRBJ1-2 | few | TRBV13 | 13 | - | CASSLRGGFGYTF | TGTGCCAGCAGCTTAAGAGGAGGGTTTGGCTACACCTTC
TRBJ2-1 | few | TRBV9 | 15 | - | CASSVEDREGDEQFF | TGTGCCAGCAGCGTAGAAGACAGGGAGGGGGATGAGCAGTTCTTC
TRBJ2-3 | few | TRBV20-1 | 14 | TRBD2 | CSAVAGASTDTQYF | TGCAGTGCTGTAGCGGGAGCGTCCACAGATACGCAGTATTTT
TRBJ2-1 | - | TRBV24-1 | 16 | TRBD2 | CATSGQTSGRTDEQFF | TGTGCCACCAGTGGGCAAACTAGCGGGAGGACCGATGAGCAGTTCTTC
TRBJ1-5 | - | TRBV20-1 | 16 | - | CTDPGGLSNSNQPQHF | TGCACTGACCCTGGGGGGTTAAGTAATAGCAATCAGCCCCAGCATTTT
TRBJ2-1 | - | TRBV27 | 18 | - | CASRPRVEGVTPYNEQFF | TGTGCCAGCAGACCCCGGGTCGAGGGAGTGACGCCCTACAATGAGCAGTTCTTC
TRBJ1-1 | few | TRBV7-9 | 13 | - | CASSLSMNTEAFF | TGTGCCAGCAGCTTATCCATGAACACTGAAGCTTTCTTT
TRBJ1-1 | - | TRBV5-1 | 12 | - | CASRITDTEAFF | TGCGCCAGCAGAATAACGGACACTGAAGCTTTCTTT
TRBJ1-1 | - | TRBV12-3/TRBV12-4 | 16 | - | CASSLGGSSFYTEAFF | TGTGCCAGCAGTTTAGGGGGCTCGTCGTTCTACACTGAAGCTTTCTTT
TRBJ2-7 | - | TRBV10-3 | 14 | TRBD2 | CAISSTSDDYEQYF | TGTGCCATCAGTTCTACTAGCGACGACTACGAGCAGTACTTC
TRBJ2-1 | - | TRBV3-1 | 14 | TRBD2 | CASSLGTIHGEQFF | TGTGCCAGCAGCCTAGGGACTATTCACGGTGAGCAGTTCTTC
TRBJ2-4 | few | TRBV18 | 15 | - | CASSPQIGTSKEQYF | TGTGCCAGCTCACCGCAGATCGGGACGTCTAAAGAGCAGTACTTC
TRBJ2-1 | - | TRBV11-1 | 14 | - | CASSPGRSHNEQFF | TGTGCCAGCAGCCCGGGCAGGTCTCACAATGAGCAGTTCTTC
TRBJ2-7 | - | TRBV7-2 | 15 | TRBD2 | CASSTWSGSSYEQYF | TGTGCCAGCAGCACCTGGAGCGGGAGCTCCTACGAGCAGTACTTC
TRBJ2-3 | - | TRBV5-1 | 15 | - | CASSNAGGSTDTQYF | TGCGCCAGCAGCAACGCCGGGGGCAGCACAGATACGCAGTATTTT
TRBJ2-5 | - | TRBV9 | 16 | TRBD2 | CASSRGTSAYQETQYF | TGTGCCAGCAGTCGTGGGACTAGCGCCTACCAAGAGACCCAGTACTTC
TRBJ2-5 | - | TRBV12-3/TRBV12-4 | 15 | - | CASSFGLGISETQYF | TGTGCCAGCAGTTTTGGGCTCGGTATCAGCGAGACCCAGTACTTC
TRBJ2-7 | - | TRBV27 | 12 | - | CASGPGTKEQYF | TGTGCCAGTGGACCGGGGACGAAAGAGCAGTACTTC
TRBJ2-7 | few | TRBV5-1 | 14 | TRBD1 | CASSEGTVIYEQYF | TGCGCCAGCAGCGAGGGGACAGTCATCTACGAGCAGTACTTC
TRBJ2-7 | - | TRBV27 | 15 | - | CASSPVGLGSYEQYF | TGTGCCAGCAGCCCCGTAGGGTTGGGATCCTACGAGCAGTACTTC
TRBJ1-1 | - | TRBV6-5 | 14 | - | CASTRQRANTGAFF | TGTGCCAGCACACGACAGAGAGCTAACACTGGAGCTTTCTTT
TRBJ2-7 | - | TRBV6-6 | 16 | TRBD2 | CASNPLAGVILYEQYF | TGTGCCAGCAACCCACTAGCGGGAGTTATCCTCTACGAGCAGTACTTC
TRBJ2-1 | - | TRBV10-3 | 16 | - | CAISDLSAEPYNEQFF | TGTGCCATCAGTGATTTGTCCGCGGAGCCCTACAATGAGCAGTTCTTC
TRBJ2-1 | - | TRBV20-1 | 15 | - | CSASWGADRHNEQFF | TGCAGTGCTAGTTGGGGGGCCGACCGTCACAATGAGCAGTTCTTC
TRBJ2-1 | few | TRBV20-1 | 13 | - | CSAKPLSGNEQFF | TGCAGTGCTAAACCCCTCTCCGGCAATGAGCAGTTCTTC
TRBJ2-1 | - | TRBV12-3/TRBV12-4 | 13 | TRBD2 | CASRGTTYNEQFF | TGTGCCAGCAGAGGGACTACGTACAATGAGCAGTTCTTC
TRBJ2-5 | - | TRBV12-3/TRBV12-4 | 14 | - | CASRLGQGQETQYF | TGTGCCAGCAGGTTGGGGCAGGGACAAGAGACCCAGTACTTC
TRBJ2-1 | - | TRBV24-1 | 18 | TRBD2 | CATSDLMASGRGYNEQFF | TGTGCCACCAGTGATTTGATGGCTAGCGGGAGGGGGTACAATGAGCAGTTCTTC
TRBJ2-2 | once | TRBV18 | 16 | - | CASSPVARRNTGERFF | TGTGCCAGCTCACCAGTGGCCCGTCGAAACACCGGGGAGCGGTTTTTT
TRBJ2-7 | - | TRBV7-9 | 13 | - | CASSRQVSYEQYF | TGTGCCAGCAGCCGACAGGTGTCCTACGAGCAGTACTTC
TRBJ1-2 | - | TRBV12-3/TRBV12-4 | 15 | TRBD1 | CASTKIRDRNYGYTF | TGTGCCAGCACCAAGATCCGGGACAGGAACTATGGCTACACCTTC
TRBJ2-1 | - | TRBV11-2 | 15 | - | CASSFQGSPYNEQFF | TGTGCCAGCAGCTTCCAGGGTTCTCCCTACAATGAGCAGTTCTTC
TRBJ2-1 | - | TRBV12-3/TRBV12-4 | 13 | - | CASSSLWGNEQFF | TGTGCCAGCAGTTCTTTATGGGGCAATGAGCAGTTCTTC
TRBJ1-6 | - | TRBV7-8 | 12 | - | CASSPPNSPLHF | TGTGCCAGCAGCCCCCCTAATTCACCCCTCCACTTT
TRBJ2-6 | - | TRBV12-3/TRBV12-4 | 18 | - | CASRNLRSRDSGANVLTF | TGTGCCAGCAGAAACCTCCGAAGCAGGGACTCTGGGGCCAACGTCCTGACTTTC
TRBJ2-7 | - | TRBV4-1 | 17 | TRBD1 | CASSQRISGTGAYEQYF | TGCGCCAGCAGCCAAAGAATCTCAGGGACAGGGGCTTACGAGCAGTACTTC
TRBJ1-5 | once | TRBV12-3/TRBV12-4 | 14 | - | CASHWGSRNQPQHF | TGTGCCAGCCACTGGGGTAGTCGCAATCAGCCCCAGCATTTT
TRBJ2-5 | once | TRBV7-3 | 16 | - | CASPGPPKLGRETQYF | TGTGCCAGCCCCGGTCCCCCCAAACTCGGTAGAGAGACCCAGTACTTC
TRBJ2-5 | - | TRBV28 | 14 | - | CASRPGQLQETQYF | TGTGCCAGCAGACCTGGGCAGCTTCAAGAGACCCAGTACTTC